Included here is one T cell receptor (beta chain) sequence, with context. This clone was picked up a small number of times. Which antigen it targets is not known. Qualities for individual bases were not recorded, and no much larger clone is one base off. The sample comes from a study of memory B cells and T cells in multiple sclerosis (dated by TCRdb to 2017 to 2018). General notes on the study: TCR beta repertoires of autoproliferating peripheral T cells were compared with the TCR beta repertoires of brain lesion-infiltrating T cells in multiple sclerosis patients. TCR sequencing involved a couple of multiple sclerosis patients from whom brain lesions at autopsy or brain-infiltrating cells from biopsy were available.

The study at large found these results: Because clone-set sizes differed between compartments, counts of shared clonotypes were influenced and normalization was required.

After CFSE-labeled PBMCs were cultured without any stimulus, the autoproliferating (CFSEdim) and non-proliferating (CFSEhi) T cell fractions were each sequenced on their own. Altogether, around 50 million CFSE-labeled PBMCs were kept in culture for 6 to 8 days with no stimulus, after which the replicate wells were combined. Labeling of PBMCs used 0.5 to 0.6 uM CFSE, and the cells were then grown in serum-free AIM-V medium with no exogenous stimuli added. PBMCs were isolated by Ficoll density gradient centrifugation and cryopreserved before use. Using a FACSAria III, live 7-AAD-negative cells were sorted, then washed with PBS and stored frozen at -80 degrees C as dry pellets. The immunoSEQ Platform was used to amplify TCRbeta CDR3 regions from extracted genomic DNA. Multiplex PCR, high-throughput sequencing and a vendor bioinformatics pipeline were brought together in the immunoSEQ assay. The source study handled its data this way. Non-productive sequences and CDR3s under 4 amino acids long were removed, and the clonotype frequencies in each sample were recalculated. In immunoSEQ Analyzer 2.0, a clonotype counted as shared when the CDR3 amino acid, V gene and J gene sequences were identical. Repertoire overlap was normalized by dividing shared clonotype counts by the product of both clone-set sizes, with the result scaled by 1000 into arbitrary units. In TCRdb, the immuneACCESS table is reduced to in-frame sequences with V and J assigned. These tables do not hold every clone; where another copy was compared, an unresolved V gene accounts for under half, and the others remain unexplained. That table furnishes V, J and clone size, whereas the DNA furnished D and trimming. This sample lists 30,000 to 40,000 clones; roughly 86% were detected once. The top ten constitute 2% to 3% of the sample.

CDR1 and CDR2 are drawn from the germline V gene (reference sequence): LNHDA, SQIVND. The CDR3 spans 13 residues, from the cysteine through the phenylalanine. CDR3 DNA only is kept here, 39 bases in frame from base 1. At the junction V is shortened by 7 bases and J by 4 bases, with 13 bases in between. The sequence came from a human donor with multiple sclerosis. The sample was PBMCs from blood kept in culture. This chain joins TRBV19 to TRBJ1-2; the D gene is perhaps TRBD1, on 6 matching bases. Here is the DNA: TGTGCCAGTACCCGAGGGGGGACCTATGGCTACACCTTC. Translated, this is CASTRGGTYGYTF.